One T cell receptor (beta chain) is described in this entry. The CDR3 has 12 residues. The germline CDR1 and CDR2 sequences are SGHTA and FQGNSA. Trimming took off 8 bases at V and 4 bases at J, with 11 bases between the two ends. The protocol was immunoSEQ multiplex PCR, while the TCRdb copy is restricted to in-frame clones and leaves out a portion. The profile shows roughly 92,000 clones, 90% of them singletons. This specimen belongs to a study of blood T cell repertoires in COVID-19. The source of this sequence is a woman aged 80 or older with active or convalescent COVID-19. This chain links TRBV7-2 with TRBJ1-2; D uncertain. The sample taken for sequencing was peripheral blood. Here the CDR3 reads CASGRVGYGYTF. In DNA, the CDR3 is TGTGCCAGCGGGCGGGTAGGCTATGGCTACACCTTC.